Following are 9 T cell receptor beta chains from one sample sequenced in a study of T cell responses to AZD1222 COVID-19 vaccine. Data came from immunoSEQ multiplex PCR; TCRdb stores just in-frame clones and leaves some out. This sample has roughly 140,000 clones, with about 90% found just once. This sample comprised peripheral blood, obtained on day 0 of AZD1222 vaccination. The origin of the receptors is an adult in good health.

CDR3 sequence: CASSHIKPGTGDQPQHF. The CDR3 region has the DNA TGTGCCAGCAGCCATATAAAGCCCGGGACAGGGGATCAGCCCCAGCATTTT. The chain uses TRBV3-1 (or the pseudogene TRBV3-2) and TRBJ1-5; 10 bases line up with TRBD1. The CDR3 consists of 17 residues. V gave up 3 bases and J gave up 5 bases; unmatched junction bases: 10. Germline values: CDR1 LGHDT, CDR2 YNNKEL (reference sequence).

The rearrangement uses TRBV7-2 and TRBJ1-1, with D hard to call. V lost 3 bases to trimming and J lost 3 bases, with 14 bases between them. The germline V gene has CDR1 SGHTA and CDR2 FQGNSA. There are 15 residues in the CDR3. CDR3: CASSLIASRDTEAFF. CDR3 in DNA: TGTGCCAGCAGCTTGATAGCCTCGCGGGACACTGAAGCTTTCTTT.

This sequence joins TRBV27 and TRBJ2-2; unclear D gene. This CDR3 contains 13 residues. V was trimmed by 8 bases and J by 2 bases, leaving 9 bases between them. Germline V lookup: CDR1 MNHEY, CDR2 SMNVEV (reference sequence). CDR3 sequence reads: CASRLVNTGELFF. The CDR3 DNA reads TGTGCCAGCCGCCTCGTTAACACCGGGGAGCTGTTTTTT.

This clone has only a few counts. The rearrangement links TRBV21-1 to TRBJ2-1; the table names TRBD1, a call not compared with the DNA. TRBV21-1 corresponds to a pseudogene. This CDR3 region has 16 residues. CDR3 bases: TGTGCCAGCAGCAAAGCAGGGGATGGCTCCTACAATGAGCAGTTCTTC. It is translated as CASSKAGDGSYNEQFF.

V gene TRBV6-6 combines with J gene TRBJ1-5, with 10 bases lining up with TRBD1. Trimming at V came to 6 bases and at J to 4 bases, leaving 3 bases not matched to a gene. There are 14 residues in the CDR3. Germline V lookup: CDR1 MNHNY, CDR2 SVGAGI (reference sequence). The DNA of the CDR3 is TGTGCCAGCAGGTCGGACAGGGGGAATCAGCCCCAGCATTTT. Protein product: CASRSDRGNQPQHF.

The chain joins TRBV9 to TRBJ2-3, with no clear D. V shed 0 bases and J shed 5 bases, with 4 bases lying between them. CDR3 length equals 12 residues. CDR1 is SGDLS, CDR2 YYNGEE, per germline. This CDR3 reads CASSVELDTQYF. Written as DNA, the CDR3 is TGTGCCAGCAGCGTAGAATTAGATACGCAGTATTTT. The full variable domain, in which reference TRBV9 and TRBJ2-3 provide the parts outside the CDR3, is DSGVTQTPKHLITATGQRVTLRCSPRSGDLSVYWYQQSLDQGLQFLIQYYNGEERAKGNILERFSAQQFPDLHSELNLSSLELGDSALYFCASSVELDTQYFGPGTRLTVL.

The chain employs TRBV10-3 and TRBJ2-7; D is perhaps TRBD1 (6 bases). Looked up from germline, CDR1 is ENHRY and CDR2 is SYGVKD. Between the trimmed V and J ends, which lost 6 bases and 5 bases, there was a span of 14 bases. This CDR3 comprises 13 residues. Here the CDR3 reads CAISPNRDHEQYF. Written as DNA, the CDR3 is TGTGCCATCAGCCCTAACAGGGACCACGAGCAGTACTTC.

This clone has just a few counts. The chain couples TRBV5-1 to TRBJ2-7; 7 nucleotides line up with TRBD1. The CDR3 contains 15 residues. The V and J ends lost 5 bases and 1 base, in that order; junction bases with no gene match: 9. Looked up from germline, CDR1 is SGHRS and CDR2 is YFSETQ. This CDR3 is CASSYQDRKSYEQYF. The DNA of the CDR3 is TGCGCCAGCAGTTATCAGGACAGGAAGTCCTACGAGCAGTACTTC.

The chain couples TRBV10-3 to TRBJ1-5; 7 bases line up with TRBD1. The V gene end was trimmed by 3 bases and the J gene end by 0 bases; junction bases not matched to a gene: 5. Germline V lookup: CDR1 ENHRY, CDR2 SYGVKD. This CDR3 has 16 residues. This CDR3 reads CAISEKGAASNQPQHF. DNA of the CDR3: TGTGCCATCAGTGAAAAGGGGGCGGCTAGCAATCAGCCCCAGCATTTT.